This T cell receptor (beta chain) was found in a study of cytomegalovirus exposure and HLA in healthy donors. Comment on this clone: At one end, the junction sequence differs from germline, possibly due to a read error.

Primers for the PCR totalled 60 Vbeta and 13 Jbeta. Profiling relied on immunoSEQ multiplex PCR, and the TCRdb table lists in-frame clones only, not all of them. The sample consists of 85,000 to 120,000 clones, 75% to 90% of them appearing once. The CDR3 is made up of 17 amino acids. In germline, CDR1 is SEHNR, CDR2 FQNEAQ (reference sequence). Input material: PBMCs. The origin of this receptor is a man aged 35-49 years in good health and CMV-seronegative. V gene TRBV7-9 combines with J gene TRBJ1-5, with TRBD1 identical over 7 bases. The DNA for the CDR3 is TGTTCCAGCAGCTTAGGGTCCCCGGGACAGCTCAATCAGCCCCAGCATTTT. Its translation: CSSSLGSPGQLNQPQHF.